This T cell receptor (beta chain) was captured in a study of identical twins. Study results and limitations: For cord blood, abundant beta clonotypes had fewer insertions, unlike memory repertoires, which showed none.

In TCRdb, the 5' RACE reads were re-called with MiXCR into one record per CDR3 protein. The sample includes approximately 700,000 distinct CDR3 sequences, 15% to 20% seen only once; the top ten take around 13%. Germline CDR1 and CDR2: DFQATT and SNEGSKA (reference sequence). This CDR3 spans 11 amino acids. The V end was cut by 5 bases, the J end by 9 bases, with 13 bases between. This clonotype was detected a few times. The antigen is undetermined. This same sample was also taken into another study, of T cells expressing NK-cell markers.

Sequencing was done on a sample of PBMCs. The receptor was isolated from a woman aged 18-29 years in good health. The rearrangement links TRBV20-1 to TRBJ1-1; D uncertain. Written as DNA, the CDR3 is TGCAGTGCTCTGGACCCCTGGAAAGCTTTCTTT. This translates into CSALDPWKAFF.